This record concerns one TCR beta chain sequence. Its specificity is not known. This PCR relied on a set of 60 Vbeta primers and 13 Jbeta primers. Here immunoSEQ multiplex PCR was the method, and the copy in TCRdb shows in-frame clones only, minus some. The table shows 60,000 to 80,000 clones, with almost 80% occurring only once. The sample belongs to a study of cytomegalovirus exposure and HLA in healthy donors. Study-wide context: Genotyping of about 400 donors showed that approximately 83% belonged to the Caucasian-associated ancestry cluster.

Notes on the study in general: For cytomegalovirus status, the classifier reportedly gave diagnoses with high specificity and sensitivity. Most TCR sequences showed up rarely, but some public TCRs showed up in many donors.

Per the germline V gene, CDR1 is SNHLY and CDR2 is FYNNEI. The V end lost 9 bases, the J end lost 1 base, and 9 bases lay between the germline ends. The CDR3 spans 12 residues. The genes are TRBV2 and TRBJ2-5; perhaps TRBD1 as D (6 bases). The source of this sequence is a girl aged 5-17 years in good health and CMV-seropositive. Sequencing was done on a sample of PBMCs. The DNA of the CDR3 is TGTGCCAGGGGGACAAGCCAAGAGACCCAGTACTTC. As protein: CARGTSQETQYF. Looking up the rest from reference TRBV2 and TRBJ2-5 gives the full variable domain: EPEVTQTPSHQVTQMGQEVILRCVPISNHLYFYWYRQILGQKVEFLVSFYNNEISEKSEIFDDQFSVERPDGSNFTLKIRSTKLEDSAMYFCARGTSQETQYFGPGTRLLVL.